The rows below give T cell receptor beta chains drawn from one sample of a study of blood T cell repertoires in COVID-19. Only in-frame clones appear in the TCRdb table, and some are missing; sequencing was by immunoSEQ multiplex PCR. The data show 65,000 to 80,000 clones, roughly 80% seen once. The sequencing input was peripheral blood. The receptors here all came from a human donor in a cohort sampled during active COVID-19. The CDR3 runs from the conserved cysteine through the conserved F or W. D genes are given only for firm matches. Not every row has a clone size; where given, it reads once, few, many or a size class.

V	J	D	size	CDR3	DNA
TRBV3-1/TRBV3-2	TRBJ2-3	NA	few	CASSHSGGDTQYF	TGTGCCAGCAGCCATTCGGGTGGGGATACGCAGTATTTT
TRBV30	TRBJ2-2	TRBD1	NA	CAWEKGGQGHGELFF	TGTGCCTGGGAAAAAGGGGGACAGGGGCACGGGGAGCTGTTTTTT
TRBV2	TRBJ1-1	NA	NA	CAPLGTGLDSEAFF	TGTGCCCCTCTGGGCACAGGGCTTGATTCTGAAGCTTTCTTT
TRBV19	TRBJ2-7	NA	NA	CASSIGGQIYEQYF	TGTGCCAGTAGTATCGGGGGACAGATATACGAGCAGTACTTC
TRBV29-1	TRBJ2-3	TRBD2	NA	CGTLRGSTDTQYF	TGCGGGACCTTGCGGGGGAGCACAGATACGCAGTATTTT
TRBV5-1	TRBJ1-3	TRBD1	NA	CASSGQVSGNTIYF	TGCGCCAGCAGCGGACAGGTCTCTGGAAACACCATATATTTT
TRBV13	TRBJ1-2	NA	NA	CASSLRQDVGYTF	TGTGCCAGCAGCCTCAGACAGGACGTAGGCTACACCTTC
TRBV7-7	TRBJ2-5	TRBD1	NA	CASSNPGTGSETQYF	TGTGCCAGCAGCAACCCCGGGACAGGGTCGGAGACCCAGTACTTC
TRBV19	TRBJ1-3	TRBD1	NA	CASSMGQGIRNTIYF	TGTGCCAGTAGTATGGGACAGGGGATTCGAAACACCATATATTTT
TRBV5-4	TRBJ2-2	NA	NA	CASSLPQGSNTGELFF	TGTGCCAGCAGCTTGCCACAGGGTTCGAACACCGGGGAGCTGTTTTTT
TRBV30	TRBJ2-1	TRBD2	NA	CAWSCPLLAGACNEQFF	TGTGCCTGGAGTTGCCCCTTGCTAGCGGGGGCCTGCAATGAGCAGTTCTTC